This is a list of T cell receptor beta chains from one sample in a study of vaccination and CD4 T cells after COVID-19. No antigens are known for them. One entry per CDR3 protein, called by TCRdb with MiXCR from the PCR reads. The sample lists around 20,000 distinct CDR3 sequences, 50% occurring once. Input material: CD4+ T cells from blood, cultured in vitro. The source of these receptors is a human donor who had recovered from COVID-19. CDR3s include the opening cysteine and the closing phenylalanine or tryptophan. A D gene is named only where the DNA matches it firmly. For some rows the clone size is stated as once, few or many, or as a class when expanded; others skip it.

>.|TRBD1|TRBV18|TRBJ1-2
TGTGCCAGCTCCCAAAGCCTGGGGACAGGGTACTATGGCTACACCTTC
CASSQSLGTGYYGYTF
>.|.|TRBV30|TRBJ1-5
TGTGCCTGGAGTGGGCAGATTAATCAGCCCCAGCATTTT
CAWSGQINQPQHF
>.|.|TRBV5-1|TRBJ1-2
TGCGCCAGCAGCGCCGGACCCCTGGGTGTGGAGGATTGCACCTTC
CASSAGPLGVEDCTF
>.|.|TRBV20-1|TRBJ2-6
TGCAGTGCTAGACACGGGACTTCTGGGGCCAACGTCCTGACTTTC
CSARHGTSGANVLTF
>few|.|TRBV2|TRBJ2-1
TGTGCCAGCAGTGGCGGGCCAGCCCTTTACAATGAGCAGTTCTTC
CASSGGPALYNEQFF
>.|.|TRBV5-5|TRBJ1-2
TGTGCCAGCAGCTTGGAGGGGACATTTAACTATGGCTACACCTTC
CASSLEGTFNYGYTF
>few|TRBD1|TRBV6-5|TRBJ1-2
TGTGCCAGCAGTTACTTCGGACAGGGACTGGGCTACACCTTC
CASSYFGQGLGYTF
>.|.|TRBV12-3/TRBV12-4|TRBJ1-5
TGTGCCAGCGGACGGCACAATCAGCCCCAGCATTTT
CASGRHNQPQHF
>.|.|TRBV20-1|TRBJ2-1
TGCAGTGCCGGTTCCGGGACCGGGGCCGGTCGGGATGAGCAGTTCTTC
CSAGSGTGAGRDEQFF
>.|TRBD2|TRBV19|TRBJ2-2
TGTGCCAGTAGGGAGGGACTAGCGGGTTTGAGCGGGGAGCTGTTTTTT
CASREGLAGLSGELFF
>.|TRBD2|TRBV4-1|TRBJ2-1
TGCGCCAGCAGCCAAGATCTTGGCCTAGCGGGGGAAAATGAGCAGTTCTTC
CASSQDLGLAGENEQFF
>.|TRBD2|TRBV30|TRBJ2-5
TGTGTCTGGAGTAGGGGACTAGCGGGACAAGAGACCCAGTACTTC
CVWSRGLAGQETQYF
>once|.|TRBV5-1|TRBJ2-3
TGCGCCAGCAGCTCCTTTGAGGGATTACCAAATACGCAGTATTTT
CASSSFEGLPNTQYF
>.|.|TRBV20-1|TRBJ2-4
TGCAGTGCTAGAGATGCGGGGGCGCACGGAAACATTCAGTACTTC
CSARDAGAHGNIQYF
>few|TRBD1|TRBV27|TRBJ2-1
TGTGCCAGCAGTGCCGGGACAGCCCTTAATGAGCAGTTCTTC
CASSAGTALNEQFF
>.|TRBD2|TRBV19|TRBJ2-7
TGTGCCAGTAGTATAGAGGTATCCAGCGGGATCACCTACGAGCAGTACTTC
CASSIEVSSGITYEQYF
>.|.|TRBV27|TRBJ1-6
TGTGCCAGCAGTTTGGGCCCAGAGCGAAATTCACCCCTCCACTTT
CASSLGPERNSPLHF
>few|.|TRBV7-3|TRBJ2-3
TGTGCCAGCAGCTTAGGGCCCGGGGCAGATACGCAGTATTTT
CASSLGPGADTQYF
>.|TRBD2|TRBV20-1|TRBJ2-5
TGCAGTGCTATGGCCGCGGGGGACCGAAGAGAGACCCAGTACTTC
CSAMAAGDRRETQYF
>.|TRBD1|TRBV6-1|TRBJ1-1
TGTGCCAGCAGTCCCACAGGGGTGGCTGAAGCTTTCTTT
CASSPTGVAEAFF
>.|TRBD1|TRBV24-1|TRBJ2-1
TGTGCCACCAGTGATTGGACAGGCGGCATGTACAATGAGCAGTTCTTC
CATSDWTGGMYNEQFF
>few|TRBD1|TRBV7-9|TRBJ1-2
TGTGCCAGCAGCCCGTCCGGGACAGGGGCACTTATTAACTATGGCTACACCTTC
CASSPSGTGALINYGYTF